This T cell receptor beta chain was documented in a study of regulatory T cells in long-lasting Graves disease. Investigators prepared the TCR beta libraries by applying iRepertoire HTBI primers and Arm-PCR of CDR3 regions. TCRdb itself ran the multiplex PCR reads through MiXCR, one entry per CDR3 protein. The table shows 400,000 to 500,000 distinct CDR3 sequences, with 14% occurring only once. The CDR3 loop spans 18 amino acids. Trimming removed 1 base from V and 3 bases from J; junction bases left unmatched: 7. Germline V gene data show CDR1 as SGHTA and CDR2 as FQGNSA. Stated time point: newly diagnosed GD, antithyroid drugs for less than 3 months. The TCR library was made from RNA that had been extracted from PBMCs in TRIzol. This clonotype was seen ten or more times. This sample also belongs to another study, concerning T cells in Graves' hyperthyroidism and ophthalmopathy. Per that paper: The TCR CDR3 first-round RT-PCR relied on the HTBI primer set.

Sequences were derived from peripheral blood mononuclear cells (PBMCs), sampled at new diagnosis, from a patient treated with antithyroid drugs. J is TRBJ2-1 and V is TRBV7-2; 12 bases are shared with TRBD2. The receptor was isolated from a woman aged 50 to 65 with Graves disease. The CDR3 DNA reads as TGTGCCAGCAGCTTAGGGCTAGCGGGAGGGGGCCGCTACAATGAGCAGTTCTTC. It yields the protein CASSLGLAGGGRYNEQFF. The variable domain in full, completed from reference TRBV7-2 and TRBJ2-1, reads GAGVSQSPSNKVTEKGKDVELRCDPISGHTALYWYRQSLGQGLEFLIYFQGNSAPDKSGLPSDRFSAERTGGSVSTLTIQRTQQEDSAVYLCASSLGLAGGGRYNEQFFGPGTRLTVL.